This TCR beta chain was obtained from a study of T-cell memory formation after mild COVID-19. Study summary: Largely, TCR clusters stayed within a single donor.

TCRdb passed the 5' RACE reads through MiXCR, listing each CDR3 protein once. The sample shows hundreds of thousands of distinct CDR3 sequences, 25% to 30% of them seen only once. Details on this clonotype: Its antigen is undetermined.

Looked up from germline, CDR1 is SNHLY and CDR2 is FYNNEI. The CDR3 loop spans 19 amino acids. V lost 4 bases to trimming and J lost 2 bases; unmatched junction nucleotides: 13. Study-wide points: Of the contracting clones, CD4+ ones lay mainly in CM and EM, and CD8+ ones in EMRA. Some clones that responded turned up in pre-infection memory, which suggests that cross-reactive memory joined in. Clones contracting over day 15 to 85 were CD4/CD8 balanced, with later expanders leaning CD4+.

J is TRBJ2-7 and V is TRBV2, with 14 bases that match TRBD2. This receptor was taken from an adult woman who had mild COVID-19 (a few samples of this study predate the infection). Cell type and time point are not known. Sequencing was carried out using PBMCs or a T cell subset sorted from them (not recorded which). The CDR3 nucleotides read TGTGCCAGCAGTGGGATTTCCGGGACTAGCGGGAGAGGGCCCTACGAGCAGTACTTC. Translated: CASSGISGTSGRGPYEQYF.